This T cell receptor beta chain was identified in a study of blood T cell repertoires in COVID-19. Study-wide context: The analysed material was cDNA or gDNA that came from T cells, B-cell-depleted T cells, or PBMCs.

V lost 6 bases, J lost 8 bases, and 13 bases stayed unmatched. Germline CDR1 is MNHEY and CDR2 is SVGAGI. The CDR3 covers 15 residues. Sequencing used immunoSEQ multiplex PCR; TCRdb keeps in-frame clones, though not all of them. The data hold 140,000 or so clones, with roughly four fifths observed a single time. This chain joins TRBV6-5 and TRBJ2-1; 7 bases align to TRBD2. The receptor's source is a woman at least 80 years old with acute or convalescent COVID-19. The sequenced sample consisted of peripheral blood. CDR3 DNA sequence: TGTGCCAGCAGGGGGGGGTTTTCCAGCGGACATGAGCAGTTCTTC. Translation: CASRGGFSSGHEQFF.